The 5 T cell receptor beta chains presented below share a single source sample, sequenced in a study of T-cell memory formation after mild COVID-19. TCRdb recomputed calls from the 5' RACE reads with MiXCR, one row per CDR3 protein. Among about 430,000 distinct CDR3 sequences, approximately 19% were seen once, and the ten largest hold roughly 21%. Input material: PBMCs or a T cell subset sorted from them (not recorded which). The receptors were gathered from a man aged 18 to 30 who had mild COVID-19 (a few samples of this study predate the infection). Cell type and time point are not known.

This chain links TRBV29-1 with TRBJ1-1; weak D call: TRBD1 (6 bases). The CDR3 sequence is 13 residues long. Germline V gives CDR1 SQVTM, CDR2 ANQGSEA. V lost 4 bases, J lost 1 base, and 10 bases lay in between. The CDR3 protein is CSVAVQGNTEAFF. The CDR3 region has the DNA TGCAGCGTTGCGGTACAGGGGAACACTGAAGCTTTCTTT.

CDR3 amino acids: CASSLVSSSYEQYF. The CDR3 bases are TGTGCCAGCAGCTTAGTTTCGAGCTCCTACGAGCAGTACTTC. The chain uses TRBV7-2 and TRBJ2-7; D is unresolved. V lost 1 base, J lost 0 bases, and 7 bases lay in between. Germline CDR1 and CDR2: SGHTA and FQGNSA. The CDR3 consists of 14 residues.

The chain joins TRBV28 to TRBJ2-2, with D perhaps TRBD1 (5 bases). Germline V gene data show CDR1 as MDHEN and CDR2 as SYDVKM. The CDR3 consists of 15 residues. V was clipped by 8 bases and J by 3 bases, with 16 bases between them. The CDR3 nucleotides read TGTGCCAGCTCCTTTTCCAGGGAAGACACCGGGGAGCTGTTTTTT. Protein product: CASSFSREDTGELFF.

This clonotype appeared many times. The CDR3 reads CASSGTGVSTDTQYF. The CDR3 region has the DNA TGTGCCAGCAGTGGGACAGGGGTTAGCACAGATACGCAGTATTTT. The V and J genes are TRBV6-5 and TRBJ2-3; 10 bases are a match to TRBD1. Germline V gene lookup returns CDR1 MNHEY and CDR2 SVGAGI. The length of the CDR3 is 15 residues. V dropped 5 bases and J dropped 0; count of bases not matched to a gene: 2.

This rearrangement joins TRBV7-9 to TRBJ2-7, with D possibly being TRBD2 (7 bases). The V and J ends lost 11 bases and 3 bases respectively, with 17 bases between them. Germline CDR1 is SEHNR and CDR2 is FQNEAQ (reference sequence). The CDR3 loop spans 13 amino acids. CDR3: CAGGGGPNYEQYF. CDR3 DNA sequence: TGTGCCGGAGGGGGGGGTCCAAACTACGAGCAGTACTTC.